These 18 T cell receptor beta chains were sequenced from one sample in a study of blood T cell repertoires in COVID-19. Sequenced by immunoSEQ multiplex PCR; TCRdb stores in-frame clones only, minus some. The table records a few hundred thousand clones, 75% to 90% of them present only once. The sequencing input was PBMCs or T cells enriched from blood (not recorded which). These receptors came from a man younger than 45 who had recovered from COVID-19.

Note on this clone: Different DNA sequences within this sample yield the same CDR3. The V call is TRBV5-1, the J call TRBJ2-3; D possibly corresponds to TRBD1 (6 bases). The CDR3 spans 14 residues. V was pared by 2 bases and J by 0 bases, with 7 bases between. CDR1 and CDR2 (germline): SGHRS, YFSETQ. CDR3 nucleotides: TGCGCCAGCAGCTTCGGACAGAGCACAGATACGCAGTATTTT. This codes for CASSFGQSTDTQYF.

For the CDR3, the DNA is TGTGCCAGCAGTGAGATTCGGAATTCCGGCGGGAGTATGAATACGCAGTATTTT. Amino acid sequence: CASSEIRNSGGSMNTQYF. V is TRBV6-1 and J is TRBJ2-3; 7 nucleotides align to TRBD2. V lost 3 bases to trimming and J lost 7 bases; unmatched junction nucleotides: 19. The CDR3 contains 18 residues. Germline loops: CDR1 MNHNS, CDR2 SASEGT.

The chain has TRBV29-1 and TRBJ2-1; 7 positions match TRBD2. CDR3 length: 15 amino acids. The V gene end was trimmed by 3 bases and the J gene end by 9 bases; junction bases not matched to a gene: 14. Germline loops: CDR1 SQVTM, CDR2 ANQGSEA. The CDR3 DNA follows: TGCAGCGTTGAGACGGGGGGAGTACTAAATGGTGAGCAGTTCTTC. Protein product: CSVETGGVLNGEQFF.

This chain's CDR3 is CASSETPNSPLHF. In DNA form, the CDR3 reads TGTGCCAGCAGTGAGACACCGAATTCACCCCTCCACTTT. The chain is built from TRBV2 and TRBJ1-6; D unclear. CDR1 and CDR2 from the germline V gene are SNHLY and FYNNEI. Between the trimmed V and J ends, which lost 3 bases and 7 bases, there was a span of 7 bases. CDR3 length equals 13 residues.

The chain links TRBV4-1 to TRBJ2-7; possible D gene TRBD1, 6 bases. The germline V gene has CDR1 MGHRA and CDR2 YSYEKL. The CDR3 loop spans 15 amino acids. Trimming cost V 4 bases and J 6 bases, with 19 bases left between them. This chain's CDR3 is CASSPERTVGAEQYF. The CDR3 DNA is TGCGCCAGCAGCCCAGAGAGGACGGTGGGGGCCGAGCAGTACTTC.

The chain joins TRBV21-1 to TRBJ2-3; the D call of TRBD2 is as the table states it, not checked on the DNA. TRBV21-1 is labeled a pseudogene. The length of the CDR3 is 19 residues. The CDR3 loop reads CASSQCRGTSGILTDTQYF. CDR3 DNA sequence: TGTGCCAGCAGCCAATGTAGGGGGACTAGCGGGATATTGACAGATACGCAGTATTTT.

The J gene is TRBJ1-5, the V gene TRBV29-1; 9 nucleotides align to TRBD1. The CDR3 consists of 17 residues. From germline, CDR1 is SQVTM and CDR2 ANQGSEA. Unmatched junction bases numbered 16, after V lost 5 bases and J lost 5 bases. Here the CDR3 reads CSVPPGQGTAAHQPQHF. The CDR3 region has the DNA TGCAGCGTTCCCCCGGGACAGGGAACGGCCGCTCATCAGCCCCAGCATTTT.

This chain uses TRBV6-5 with TRBJ1-1; D is ambiguous. CDR1 and CDR2 from the germline V gene are MNHEY and SVGAGI. The CDR3 contains 13 residues. V dropped 0 bases and J dropped 7 bases, with 9 bases sitting between them. The CDR3 region is CASSYSSVGEAFF. The CDR3 DNA sequence: TGTGCCAGCAGTTACTCGAGCGTCGGTGAAGCTTTCTTT.

The chain employs TRBV19 and TRBJ2-4; 9 positions match TRBD1. This CDR3 has 14 amino acids. V trimming: 4 bases; J trimming: 4 bases; junction bases outside the gene matches: 2. CDR1 and CDR2 from the germline V gene are LNHDA and SQIVND (reference sequence). CDR3 DNA: TGTGCCAGTAGTACGGGACAGGGTAAAAACATTCAGTACTTC. It is translated as CASSTGQGKNIQYF.

This sequence joins TRBV7-6 and TRBJ2-7, with 10 bases identical to TRBD2. The CDR3 sequence is 16 residues long. Germline CDR1 and CDR2: SGHVS and FNYEAQ. With V trimmed by 1 base and J by 2 bases, 5 bases remained unmatched. CDR3 DNA: TGTGCCAGCAGCTTAGTCGCTAGCGGGAGAGCCTACGAGCAGTACTTC. Its translation is CASSLVASGRAYEQYF.

This clone appeared once. The chain combines TRBV28 with TRBJ1-2; 8 bases fit TRBD1. Germline V gene data show CDR1 as MDHEN and CDR2 as SYDVKM. With 6 bases clipped from V and 8 bases from J, the junction kept 11 bases outside the gene matches. This CDR3 region has 14 residues. The chain's CDR3 is CASSRNTGGEGYTF. The CDR3, as DNA: TGTGCCAGCAGCCGTAATACAGGGGGTGAAGGCTACACCTTC.

The V gene is TRBV5-1, the J gene TRBJ1-5; 7 nucleotides match TRBD1. Germline CDR1 and CDR2: SGHRS and YFSETQ. This CDR3 is 16 amino acids long. V lost 0 bases to trimming and J lost 7 bases; unmatched junction nucleotides: 10. The CDR3 reads CASSLVGQVRSQPQHF. The CDR3, as DNA: TGCGCCAGCAGCTTGGTTGGACAGGTTCGTTCGCAGCCCCAGCATTTT.

This clone showed up just once. The same CDR3 also results from other DNA sequences found in this sample. V gene TRBV3-1 (or the pseudogene TRBV3-2) combines with J gene TRBJ2-7; TRBD1 matches at 7 bases. CDR1 and CDR2 (germline): LGHDT, YNNKEL (reference sequence). Losses at the gene ends were 4 bases for V and 2 bases for J; bases not matched to a gene: 5. The CDR3 spans 14 residues. DNA for the CDR3: TGTGCCAGCAGCCCCGGGACAGCCACCTACGAGCAGTACTTC. Amino acids: CASSPGTATYEQYF.

This chain links TRBV20-1 with TRBJ1-3; D ambiguous. The CDR3 contains 14 residues. V was clipped by 3 bases and J by 0 bases, with 9 bases between them. Germline V CDR1 and CDR2: DFQATT, SNEGSKA (reference sequence). CDR3 protein: CSASLDSSGNTIYF. The CDR3 region has the DNA TGCAGTGCTAGTCTAGATAGCTCTGGAAACACCATATATTTT.

The chain has TRBV5-1 and TRBJ1-4, with TRBD1 matching 7 bases. The CDR3 has 15 residues. The J segment lost 6 bases and the V segment lost 4 bases, leaving 9 bases of the junction unmatched. From germline, CDR1 is SGHRS and CDR2 YFSETQ. This CDR3 is CASSPGKQGDEKLFF. For the CDR3, the DNA is TGCGCCAGCAGCCCTGGGAAGCAGGGGGATGAAAAACTGTTTTTT.

The chain has TRBV27 and TRBJ2-1; possible D gene TRBD1, 6 bases. The germline V gene encodes CDR1 MNHEY and CDR2 SMNVEV (reference sequence). Trimming shortened V by 7 bases and J by 4 bases, and 17 bases separated the two germline ends. This CDR3 region has 15 residues. The CDR3 DNA follows: TGTGCCAGCACTCCTCTAGCAGGGGTTTACAATGAGCAGTTCTTC. Its translation: CASTPLAGVYNEQFF.

This chain uses TRBV5-4 with TRBJ2-1; 11 nucleotides match TRBD2. V trimming: 4 bases; J trimming: 3 bases; junction bases outside the gene matches: 12. Germline assignment: CDR1 SGHNT and CDR2 YYREEE (reference sequence). The CDR3 covers 18 residues. The CDR3 DNA reads as TGTGCCAGCAGCCCACCCGGCCTAGCGGGAGGAAGCTACAATGAGCAGTTCTTC. It codes for CASSPPGLAGGSYNEQFF.

On this clone itself: The same CDR3 can be traced to other DNA sequences in this sample. V and J are TRBV27 and TRBJ2-7; 9 bases align to TRBD1. Germline V gene lookup returns CDR1 MNHEY and CDR2 SMNVEV (reference sequence). This CDR3 is built from 14 residues. Trimming cost V 4 bases and J 2 bases; bases outside gene matches: 3. Written as DNA, the CDR3 is TGTGCCAGCAGTTCGACAGGGGGGACCTACGAGCAGTACTTC. It specifies CASSSTGGTYEQYF.